One sample yielded the 15 T cell receptor beta chains listed below, sequenced in a study of shared clonotypes between healthy human individuals. The repertoire was sequenced with immunoSEQ multiplex PCR; TCRdb's copy has only in-frame clones and lacks some. The profile shows approximately 980,000 clones, 76% of them singletons. The sequenced sample was memory CD4+ T cells sorted from blood. The subset denotes: CD45RA-negative fraction. The receptors stem from a man between 18 and 29 years old in good health.

This clone has just a few counts. Here the CDR3 reads CASSAYRSSTDTQYF. The CDR3, as DNA: TGTGCCAGCAGCGCTTATAGGTCTAGCACAGATACGCAGTATTTT. The rearrangement uses TRBV6-1 and TRBJ2-3; D unclear. Germline CDR1 is MNHNS and CDR2 is SASEGT. This CDR3 is 15 amino acids long. The V gene lost 6 bases and the J gene lost 0 bases, with 13 bases spanning the gap.

V usage is TRBV5-1 and J usage is TRBJ1-1; TRBD1 might be the D (6 bases). Trimming shortened V by 1 base and J by 0 bases, and 10 bases separated the two germline ends. Looked up from germline, CDR1 is SGHRS and CDR2 is YFSETQ. There are 15 residues in the CDR3. The CDR3 DNA reads TGCGCCAGCAGCTTGCTCGGACAGCTGAACACTGAAGCTTTCTTT. Protein product: CASSLLGQLNTEAFF.

In DNA form, the CDR3 reads TGTGCCAGCAGCGACATAGTAGCGGGAACGAATGAGCAGTTCTTC. Translated, it gives CASSDIVAGTNEQFF. This chain connects TRBV7-6 to TRBJ2-1, with 8 nucleotides matching TRBD2. The germline CDR1 and CDR2 sequences are SGHVS and FNYEAQ. The length of the CDR3 is 15 residues. The ends lost 5 bases at V and 7 bases at J; junction bases unmatched: 10.

The chain links TRBV5-1 to TRBJ1-4, with TRBD1 as a possible D gene (5 bases). CDR1 is SGHRS and CDR2 is YFSETQ in the germline V gene. CDR3 length: 16 residues. Between the trimmed V and J ends, which lost 1 base and 4 bases, there was a span of 14 bases. The CDR3: CASSLKGAGLNEKLFF. As DNA, the CDR3 is TGCGCCAGCAGCTTGAAAGGGGCAGGCCTTAATGAAAAACTGTTTTTT.

V is TRBV6-5 and J is TRBJ1-5; the match to TRBD1 covers 7 bases. The V gene's germline CDR1 is MNHEY and CDR2 SVGAGI. This CDR3 contains 14 residues. V lost 6 bases to trimming and J lost 2 bases; unmatched junction nucleotides: 4. In DNA, the CDR3 is TGTGCCAGCAGCCCTGGACAGGGCAATCAGCCCCAGCATTTT. It is translated as CASSPGQGNQPQHF.

CDR3 coding DNA: TGTGCCAGCAGTTACGGGAGGGGGAAAAAAGATACGCAGTATTTT. It codes for CASSYGRGKKDTQYF. This chain connects TRBV6-5 to TRBJ2-3, with a possible D match to TRBD2 (7 bases). CDR1 is MNHEY and CDR2 is SVGAGI in the germline V gene. The V end was cut by 2 bases, the J end by 5 bases, with 14 bases between. There are 15 residues in the CDR3.

The chain recombines TRBV10-1 with TRBJ2-3, with TRBD2 as a possible D gene (7 bases). Germline CDR1 is WNHNN and CDR2 is SYGVQD (reference sequence). The CDR3 has 15 amino acids. Trimming removed 0 bases from V and 6 bases from J, with 13 bases in between. The CDR3 loop reads CASSESGGAGDTQYF. The CDR3 DNA reads TGCGCCAGCAGTGAGTCGGGGGGGGCCGGGGATACGCAGTATTTT.

The chain carries TRBV7-2 and TRBJ2-1; the D gene is possibly TRBD2 (5 bases). This CDR3 has 15 amino acids. V was trimmed by 7 bases and J by 1 base, leaving 14 bases between them. CDR1 is SGHTA, CDR2 FQGNSA, per germline. The CDR3 DNA sequence: TGTGCCAGCAATAAGGTAGCGACTTCCTACAATGAGCAGTTCTTC. It yields the protein CASNKVATSYNEQFF.

With regard to this clone: The same CDR3 can be traced to other DNA sequences in this sample. This chain links TRBV20-1 with TRBJ1-1; D is undetermined. The ends were cut back, 3 bases at V and 8 bases at J, with 4 bases in the middle. This CDR3 is 9 amino acids long. The germline V gene has CDR1 DFQATT and CDR2 SNEGSKA (reference sequence). The CDR3 DNA sequence: TGCAGTGCTAGGGGCGAAGCTTTCTTT. It translates to CSARGEAFF.

Notes on this clone: Being one base from a much bigger clone, this may be a read error. The sample contains more than one DNA sequence encoding this CDR3. The chain uses TRBV18 and TRBJ2-5; D ambiguous. The germline CDR1 and CDR2 sequences are KGHSH and LQKENI. The CDR3 totals 11 residues. V lost 5 bases to trimming and J lost 2 bases, with 3 bases between them. The CDR3 sequence is CASSAQETQYF. The CDR3 DNA reads as TGTGCCAGCTCAGCACAAGAGACCCAGTACTTC.

The rearrangement links TRBV28 to TRBJ1-2; 10 nucleotides align to TRBD1. V shed 3 bases and J 8 bases; nucleotides not matched to a gene: 9. The CDR3 sequence is 15 residues long. Germline V gene lookup returns CDR1 MDHEN and CDR2 SYDVKM. This CDR3 is CASSFYGQGEEGYTF. DNA for the CDR3: TGTGCCAGCAGTTTTTATGGACAGGGGGAAGAGGGCTACACCTTC.

The gene calls are TRBV7-9 and TRBJ2-5; D gene uncertain. This CDR3 comprises 14 residues. V lost 3 bases to trimming and J lost 0 bases, with 8 bases between them. Germline V lookup: CDR1 SEHNR, CDR2 FQNEAQ (reference sequence). Written as DNA, the CDR3 is TGTGCCAGCAGCTTCTTCAGCGACCAAGAGACCCAGTACTTC. Translated: CASSFFSDQETQYF.

The chain is built from TRBV19 and TRBJ2-7; D call uncertain. The germline gives CDR1 LNHDA, CDR2 SQIVND (reference sequence). This CDR3 contains 12 residues. V shed 6 bases and J shed 3 bases, with 9 bases lying between them. The CDR3 DNA reads as TGTGCCAGTAGCCTGGAAGGCTACGAGCAGTACTTC. This encodes CASSLEGYEQYF.

J is TRBJ2-3 and V is TRBV19; D is perhaps TRBD2 (5 bases). The CDR3 contains 15 residues. Looked up from germline, CDR1 is LNHDA and CDR2 is SQIVND (reference sequence). The V end was cut by 3 bases, the J end by 6 bases, with 16 bases between. DNA of the CDR3: TGTGCCAGTAGTATGAGGTGGGCTAGCCCCGATACGCAGTATTTT. This translates into CASSMRWASPDTQYF.

The sample holds a few counts of this clone. The CDR3 is CAISEPRGGKYEQYF. CDR3 nucleotide sequence: TGTGCCATCAGTGAGCCCCGGGGGGGCAAGTACGAGCAGTACTTC. This chain connects TRBV10-3 to TRBJ2-7; 8 bases agree with TRBD2. Trimming took 2 bases from V and 4 from J; bases not matched to a gene: 7. The length of the CDR3 is 15 residues. Germline CDR1 reads ENHRY; CDR2 reads SYGVKD.